What follows are 2 T cell receptor beta chains derived from one specimen sequenced in a study of early stage breast cancer tumors. The method was immunoSEQ multiplex PCR; TCRdb's version includes in-frame clones alone and lacks a portion of them. The sample shows about 28,000 clones, 75% to 85% of them seen only once. Sequencing was done on a sample of blood. These receptors came from a person aged 55 to 70 with breast cancer.

V usage is TRBV6-6 and J usage is TRBJ2-1; possible D gene TRBD2, 6 bases. There are 14 residues in the CDR3. V was clipped by 4 bases and J by 7 bases, with 14 bases between them. Germline lookup yields CDR1 MNHNY and CDR2 SVGAGI (reference sequence). As DNA, the CDR3 is TGTGCCAGCAGTTCGAGGACTACAAGGAATGAGCAGTTCTTC. It is translated as CASSSRTTRNEQFF.

This clone was seen a single time. A junction end diverges from the germline sequence, so it may reflect a read error. The V and J genes are TRBV28 and TRBJ2-7; 7 bases match TRBD1. The CDR3 length is 12 residues. Germline loops: CDR1 MDHEN, CDR2 SYDVKM. In nucleotides, the CDR3 is TGTGCCAGCAGTACCAAACCGGGACAGCAAGCCTTC. It specifies CASSTKPGQQAF. Using reference TRBV28 and TRBJ2-7 for the parts outside the CDR3, the full variable domain is DVKVTQSSRYLVKRTGEKVFLECVQDMDHENMFWYRQDPGLGLRLIYFSYDVKMKEKGDIPEGYSVSREKKERFSLILESASTNQTSMYLCASSTKPGQQAFGPGTRLTVT.